A single count supports the clone carrying this TCR beta chain. Trimming removed 8 bases at V and 1 base at J, with 14 bases between. This CDR3 is built from 14 residues. Germline CDR1 is MNHEY and CDR2 is SVGAGI. The sample originates from a study of blood T cell repertoires in COVID-19. Study background: Sites across the United States, Italy and Spain contributed samples from acute and convalescent COVID-19. Sample material is recorded as cDNA or gDNA derived from T cells, B-cell-depleted T cells, or PBMCs.

Methods used by the authors: Using reference gene primer amplification, nucleated cell counts were estimated. The protocol was immunoSEQ multiplex PCR, while the TCRdb copy is restricted to in-frame clones and leaves out a portion. D and trimming were read from the DNA, whereas the V and J calls and clone size are those reported in that table. The data hold roughly 200,000 clones, with more than 75% observed a single time. The sample comprised peripheral blood. The sequence came from a man aged 35 to 55 with active or convalescent COVID-19. The rearrangement joins TRBV6-5 to TRBJ1-1; D not certain. DNA of the CDR3: TGTGCCAGCGGCTTGATGTCAGGGAACACTGAAGCTTTCTTT. Its translation: CASGLMSGNTEAFF.